This TCR beta chain is drawn from a study of response to subunit inactivated influenza vaccine. There are a few counts of this clonotype. The antigen is unknown. The CDR3 has 12 amino acids. Germline V gene lookup returns CDR1 MNHEY and CDR2 SMNVEV (reference sequence). V shed 10 bases and J shed 8 bases, with 14 bases lying between them. The study, taken as a whole, reports: With each seasonal influenza vaccination, the authors suggested, few new T cells are recruited.

TCRdb reprocessed the RT-PCR reads via MiXCR and lists one record per CDR3 protein. Of more than 600,000 distinct CDR3 sequences listed, 18% are singletons. The receptor was derived from a man between 45 and 60 years old who received an inactivated influenza vaccine. Source: PBMCs from blood, taken less than 6 days after vaccination. The V call is TRBV27, the J call TRBJ2-2, with TRBD2 as a possible D gene (6 bases). CDR3 region: CAIRVSGGELFF. The CDR3 coding sequence is TGTGCCATCCGAGTTAGCGGTGGGGAGCTGTTTTTT.